The clone carrying this T cell receptor (beta chain) was counted a few times. Antigen: not known. Every isolated RNA sample was fully reverse transcribed, so sequencing captured expressed TCRB transcripts. Generated by immunoSEQ multiplex PCR, the TCRdb table keeps only in-frame clones and is missing some. The sample lists 350,000 to 400,000 clones; about 16% were seen once. The CDR3 loop spans 15 amino acids. Per germline, CDR1 MDHEN and CDR2 SYDVKM. V lost 5 bases and J 3 bases, leaving 14 bases between the germline ends. The data belong to a study of beta chain features in type 1 diabetes. Study-level results: For patients, the naive, central memory and Treg TCRB repertoires appeared more alike than for healthy donors.

Averaging approximately 0.11 L, one heparinised blood draw came from each individual donor. Sorting that relied on CD45RO/CCR7/CD25/CD127/CD95/CD27 yielded CD4+ naive, central memory, regulatory and stem cell-like memory cells. Populations obtained by sorting all exceeded 98% purity. The V gene is TRBV28, the J gene TRBJ2-4; the D gene is possibly TRBD1 (8 bases). This clonotype originated in a woman in her late teens or twenties in good health. The specimen sequenced was naive CD4+ T cells from blood. The CDR3 here is CASSPGGQGKNIQYF. The DNA of the CDR3 is TGTGCCAGCAGTCCGGGAGGACAGGGCAAAAACATTCAGTACTTC.